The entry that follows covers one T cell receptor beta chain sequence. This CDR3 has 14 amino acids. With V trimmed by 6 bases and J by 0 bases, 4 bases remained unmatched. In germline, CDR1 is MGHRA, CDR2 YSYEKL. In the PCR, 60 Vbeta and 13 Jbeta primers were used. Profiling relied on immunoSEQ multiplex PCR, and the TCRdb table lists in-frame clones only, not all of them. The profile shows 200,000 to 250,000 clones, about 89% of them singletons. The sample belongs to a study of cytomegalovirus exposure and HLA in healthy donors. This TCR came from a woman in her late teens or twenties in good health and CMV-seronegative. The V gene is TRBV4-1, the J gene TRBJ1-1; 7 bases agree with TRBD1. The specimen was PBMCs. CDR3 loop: CASRGTGVNTEAFF. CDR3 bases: TGCGCCAGCAGAGGCACAGGGGTGAACACTGAAGCTTTCTTT.